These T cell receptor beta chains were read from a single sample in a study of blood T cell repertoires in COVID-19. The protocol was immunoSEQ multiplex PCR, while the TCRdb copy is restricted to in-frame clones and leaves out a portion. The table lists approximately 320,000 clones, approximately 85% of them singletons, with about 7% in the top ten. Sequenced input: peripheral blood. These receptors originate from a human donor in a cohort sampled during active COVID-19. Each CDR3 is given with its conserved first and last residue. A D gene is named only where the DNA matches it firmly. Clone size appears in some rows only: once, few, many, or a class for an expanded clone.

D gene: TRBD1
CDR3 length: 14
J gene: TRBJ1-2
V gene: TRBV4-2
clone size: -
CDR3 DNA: TGTGCCAGCAGTTCGCCGGGACAGGGAGGGGGCTACACCTTC
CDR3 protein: CASSSPGQGGGYTF

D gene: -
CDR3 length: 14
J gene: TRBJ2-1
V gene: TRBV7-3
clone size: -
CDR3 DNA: TGTGCCAGCAGGTTCGGGGTTGCCTACAATGAGCAGTTCTTC
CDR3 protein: CASRFGVAYNEQFF

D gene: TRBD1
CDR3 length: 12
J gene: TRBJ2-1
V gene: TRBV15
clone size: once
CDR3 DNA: TGTGCTTCGGGACAGACATACAATGAGCAGTTCTTC
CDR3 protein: CASGQTYNEQFF

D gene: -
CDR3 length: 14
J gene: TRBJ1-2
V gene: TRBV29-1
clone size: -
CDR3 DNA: TGCAGCGCCACATTACAGGGTGTAGGCTATGGCTACACCTTC
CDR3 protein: CSATLQGVGYGYTF

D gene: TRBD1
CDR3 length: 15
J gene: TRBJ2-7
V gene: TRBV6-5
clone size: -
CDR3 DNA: TGTGCCAGCAGCCTCTCCGGGACAGGGGGCTACGAGCAGTACTTC
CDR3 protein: CASSLSGTGGYEQYF

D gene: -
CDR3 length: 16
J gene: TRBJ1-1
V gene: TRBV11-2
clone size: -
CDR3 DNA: TGTGCCAGCAGCTTAGTTGGCCGGGGTGTTAGCACTGAAGCTTTCTTT
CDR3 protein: CASSLVGRGVSTEAFF

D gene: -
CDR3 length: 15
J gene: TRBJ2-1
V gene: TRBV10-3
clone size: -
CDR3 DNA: TGTGCCATCAGGGAAGGACAGCTATTATACAATGAGCAGTTCTTC
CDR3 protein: CAIREGQLLYNEQFF

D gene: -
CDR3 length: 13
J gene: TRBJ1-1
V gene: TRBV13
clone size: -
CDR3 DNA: TGTGCCAGCAGCTTCAGGAGGGGAACTGAAGCTTTCTTT
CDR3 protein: CASSFRRGTEAFF

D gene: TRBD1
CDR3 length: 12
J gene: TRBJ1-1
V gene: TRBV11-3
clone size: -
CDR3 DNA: TGTGCCAGCAGAAAAACAGGGGGGGAAGCTTTCTTT
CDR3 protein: CASRKTGGEAFF

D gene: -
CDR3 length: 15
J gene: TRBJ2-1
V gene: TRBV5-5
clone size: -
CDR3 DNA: TGTGCCAGCAGCATACTAGCCAGCTCCTACAATGAGCAGTTCTTC
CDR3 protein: CASSILASSYNEQFF

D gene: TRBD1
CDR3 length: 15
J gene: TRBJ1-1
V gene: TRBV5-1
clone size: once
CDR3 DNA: TGCGCCAGCAGCTTGGGGGTGACAGGGGGCACTGAAGCTTTCTTT
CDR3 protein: CASSLGVTGGTEAFF

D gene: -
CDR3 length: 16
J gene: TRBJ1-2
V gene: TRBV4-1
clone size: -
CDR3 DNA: TGCGCCAGCAGCCAAGGGGGGGGAAGCCTTAACTATGGCTACACCTTC
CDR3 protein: CASSQGGGSLNYGYTF

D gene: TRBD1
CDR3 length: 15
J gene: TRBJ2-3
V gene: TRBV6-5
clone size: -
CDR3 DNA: TGTGCCAGCAGGTCGGGACAGTCCTTGTTTGATACGCAGTATTTT
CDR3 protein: CASRSGQSLFDTQYF

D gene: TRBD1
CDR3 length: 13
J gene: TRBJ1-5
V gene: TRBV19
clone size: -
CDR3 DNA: TGTGCCAGTAGTACCCAGGGGGGACAGCCCCAGCATTTT
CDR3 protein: CASSTQGGQPQHF

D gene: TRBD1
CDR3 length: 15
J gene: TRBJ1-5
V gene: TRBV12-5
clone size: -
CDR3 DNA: TGTGCTAGTGGTGCCTCGACAGGGCCCAATCAGCCCCAGCATTTT
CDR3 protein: CASGASTGPNQPQHF

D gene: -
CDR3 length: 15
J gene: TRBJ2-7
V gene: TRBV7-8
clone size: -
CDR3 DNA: TGTGCCAGCAGCTTGGCGGGGCCGGGGACCTACGAGCAGTACTTC
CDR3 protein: CASSLAGPGTYEQYF

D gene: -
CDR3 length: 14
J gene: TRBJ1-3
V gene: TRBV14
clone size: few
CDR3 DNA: TGTGCCAGCAGCCAAGGGACAGACGGAAACACCATATATTTT
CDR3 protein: CASSQGTDGNTIYF

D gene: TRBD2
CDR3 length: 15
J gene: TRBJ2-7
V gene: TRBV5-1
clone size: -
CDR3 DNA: TGCGCCAGCAGCCTGACATACGGGGAGGGCTACGAGCAGTACTTC
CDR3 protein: CASSLTYGEGYEQYF

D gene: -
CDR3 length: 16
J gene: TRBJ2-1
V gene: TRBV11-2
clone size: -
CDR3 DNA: TGTGCCAGCAGCTTAGAAGGCGGGGGCGGTTTAAATGAGCAGTTCTTC
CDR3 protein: CASSLEGGGGLNEQFF

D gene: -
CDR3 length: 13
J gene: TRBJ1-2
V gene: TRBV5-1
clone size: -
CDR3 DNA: TGCGCCAGCAGCTTGTCGACGGAGGGCGGCTACACCTTC
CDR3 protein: CASSLSTEGGYTF

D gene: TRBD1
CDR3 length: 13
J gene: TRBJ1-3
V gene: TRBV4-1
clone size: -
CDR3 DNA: TGCGCCAGCAGAGACAGGGGACGAAACACCATATATTTT
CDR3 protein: CASRDRGRNTIYF

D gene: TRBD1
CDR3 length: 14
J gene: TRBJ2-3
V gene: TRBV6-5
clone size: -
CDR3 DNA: TGTGCCAGCAGGGGAAACCGGGACAGGAGCGCGCAGTATTTT
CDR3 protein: CASRGNRDRSAQYF

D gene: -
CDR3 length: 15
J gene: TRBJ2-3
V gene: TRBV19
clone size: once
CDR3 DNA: TGTGCCAGTAGTAGGGGGGGGCGCCGAACAGATACGCAGTATTTT
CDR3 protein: CASSRGGRRTDTQYF

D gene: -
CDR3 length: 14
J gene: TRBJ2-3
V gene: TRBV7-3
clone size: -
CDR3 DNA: TGTGCCAGCAGCTTATCCAGAAGCACAGATACGCAGTATTTT
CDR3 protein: CASSLSRSTDTQYF

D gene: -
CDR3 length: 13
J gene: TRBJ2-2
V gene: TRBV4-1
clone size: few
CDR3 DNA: TGCGCCAGCAGCCAAGATAGGGGAAGGGAGCTGTTTTTT
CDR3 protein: CASSQDRGRELFF

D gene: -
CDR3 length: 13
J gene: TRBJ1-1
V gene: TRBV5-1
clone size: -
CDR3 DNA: TGCGCCAGCAGCTTTTCAGGGAACACTGAAGCTTTCTTT
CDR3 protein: CASSFSGNTEAFF

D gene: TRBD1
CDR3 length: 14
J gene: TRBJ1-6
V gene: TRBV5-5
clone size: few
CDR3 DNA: TGTGCCAGCAGCCTATGGCAGGGGGCTTCACCCCTCCACTTT
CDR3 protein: CASSLWQGASPLHF

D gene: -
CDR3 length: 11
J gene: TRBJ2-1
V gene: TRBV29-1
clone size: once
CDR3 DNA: TGCAGCGTTCTGGACAGAAATGAGCAGTTCTTC
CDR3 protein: CSVLDRNEQFF

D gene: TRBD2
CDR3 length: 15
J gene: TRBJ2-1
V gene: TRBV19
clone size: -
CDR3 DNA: TGTGCCAGTAGTATAAGGCTAGCGGGGGGCAATGAGCAGTTCTTC
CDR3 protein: CASSIRLAGGNEQFF

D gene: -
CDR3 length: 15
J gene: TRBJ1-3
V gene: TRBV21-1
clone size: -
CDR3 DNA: TGTGCCAGCAGCATCCGGGACAGGGGAGGAAACACCATATATTTT
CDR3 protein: CASSIRDRGGNTIYF

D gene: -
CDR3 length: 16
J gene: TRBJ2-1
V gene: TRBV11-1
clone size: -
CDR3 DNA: TGTGCCAGCAGACGACTAGAGGGAGATGATTACAATGAGCAGTTCTTC
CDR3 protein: CASRRLEGDDYNEQFF

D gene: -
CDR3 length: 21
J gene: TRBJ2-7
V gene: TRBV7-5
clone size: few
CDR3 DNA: TGTGTCAGAAGCTTAGTCCAAACGGCGACAGGAGCCCCCGGATGGTACTACGAGCAGTACTTC
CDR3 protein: CVRSLVQTATGAPGWYYEQYF

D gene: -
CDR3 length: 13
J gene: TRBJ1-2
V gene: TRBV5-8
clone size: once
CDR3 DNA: TGTGCCAGCAGCCCCGAGACAGGCTATGGCTACACCTTC
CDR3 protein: CASSPETGYGYTF

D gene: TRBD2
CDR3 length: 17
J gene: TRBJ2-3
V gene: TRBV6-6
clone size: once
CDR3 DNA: TGTGCCAGCAGTCCCCCGGGACTAGCGGGGGGGCCAGATACGCAGTATTTT
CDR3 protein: CASSPPGLAGGPDTQYF

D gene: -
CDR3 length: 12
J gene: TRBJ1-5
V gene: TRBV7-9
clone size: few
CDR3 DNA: TGTGCCAGCAGCAGAGACAATCAGCCCCAGCATTTT
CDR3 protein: CASSRDNQPQHF

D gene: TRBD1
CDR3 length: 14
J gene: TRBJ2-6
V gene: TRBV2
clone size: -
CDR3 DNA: TGTGCCAGCCAGACAGGGGCTGGGGCCAACGTCCTGACTTTC
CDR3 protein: CASQTGAGANVLTF

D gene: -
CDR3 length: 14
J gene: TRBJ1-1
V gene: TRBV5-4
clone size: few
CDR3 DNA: TGTGCCAGCAGCCCCACCAACATGAACACTGAAGCTTTCTTT
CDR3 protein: CASSPTNMNTEAFF

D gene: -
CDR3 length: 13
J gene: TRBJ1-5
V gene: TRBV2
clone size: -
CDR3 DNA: TGTGCCAGCAGTGGCGGGCTCAATCAGCCCCAGCATTTT
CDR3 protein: CASSGGLNQPQHF

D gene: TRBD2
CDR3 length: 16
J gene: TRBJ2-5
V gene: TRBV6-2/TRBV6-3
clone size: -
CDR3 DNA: TGTGCCAGCAGTTACGGACTAGCGGGGCCCCAAGAGACCCAGTACTTC
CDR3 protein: CASSYGLAGPQETQYF

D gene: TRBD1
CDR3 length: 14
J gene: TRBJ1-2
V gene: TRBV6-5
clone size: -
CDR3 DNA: TGTGCCAGCAGATGGACAGGGTCGAATTCTGGCTACACCTTC
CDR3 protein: CASRWTGSNSGYTF

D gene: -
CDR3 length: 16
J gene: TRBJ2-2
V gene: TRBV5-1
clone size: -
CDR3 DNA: TGCGCCAGCAGCTTGGACCAGTTCAGGGGCACCGGGGAGCTGTTTTTT
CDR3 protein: CASSLDQFRGTGELFF

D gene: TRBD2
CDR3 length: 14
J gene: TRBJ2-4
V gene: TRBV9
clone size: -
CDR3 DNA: TGTGCCAGCAGCGTAGGGAGGGCGGGGGGCATTCAGTACTTC
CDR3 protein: CASSVGRAGGIQYF

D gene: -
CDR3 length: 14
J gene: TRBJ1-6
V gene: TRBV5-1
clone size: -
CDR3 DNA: TGCGCCAGCAGCTTACAGGGAGATAATTCACCCCTCCACTTT
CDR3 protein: CASSLQGDNSPLHF

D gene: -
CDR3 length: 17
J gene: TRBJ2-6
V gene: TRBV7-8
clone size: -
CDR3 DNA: TGTGCCAGCAGCTTAAGAACAGGTTTCTCTGGGGCCAACGTCCTGACTTTC
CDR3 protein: CASSLRTGFSGANVLTF

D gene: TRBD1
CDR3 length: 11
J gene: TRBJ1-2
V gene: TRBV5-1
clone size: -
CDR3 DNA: TGCGCCAGCCGACAGGGGGGTGGCTACACCTTC
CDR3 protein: CASRQGGGYTF

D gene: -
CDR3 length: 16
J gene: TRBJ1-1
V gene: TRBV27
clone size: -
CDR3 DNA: TGTGCCAGCAGTTTATGGGCAGGCAGTATGAACACTGAAGCTTTCTTT
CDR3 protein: CASSLWAGSMNTEAFF

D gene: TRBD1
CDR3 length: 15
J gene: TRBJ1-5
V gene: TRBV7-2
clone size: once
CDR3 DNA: TGTGCCAGCAGCCCGGGACAGGGGATGGGACAGCCCCAGCATTTT
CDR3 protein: CASSPGQGMGQPQHF

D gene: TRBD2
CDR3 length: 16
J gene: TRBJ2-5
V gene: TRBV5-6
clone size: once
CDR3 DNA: TGTGCCAGCAGCTTGGTGGGCGGGGGGAGTGAAGAGACCCAGTACTTC
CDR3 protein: CASSLVGGGSEETQYF

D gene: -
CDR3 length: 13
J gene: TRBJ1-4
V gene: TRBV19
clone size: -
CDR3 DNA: TGTGCCAGTAGTATCTCGGTAAATGAAAAACTGTTTTTT
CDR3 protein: CASSISVNEKLFF